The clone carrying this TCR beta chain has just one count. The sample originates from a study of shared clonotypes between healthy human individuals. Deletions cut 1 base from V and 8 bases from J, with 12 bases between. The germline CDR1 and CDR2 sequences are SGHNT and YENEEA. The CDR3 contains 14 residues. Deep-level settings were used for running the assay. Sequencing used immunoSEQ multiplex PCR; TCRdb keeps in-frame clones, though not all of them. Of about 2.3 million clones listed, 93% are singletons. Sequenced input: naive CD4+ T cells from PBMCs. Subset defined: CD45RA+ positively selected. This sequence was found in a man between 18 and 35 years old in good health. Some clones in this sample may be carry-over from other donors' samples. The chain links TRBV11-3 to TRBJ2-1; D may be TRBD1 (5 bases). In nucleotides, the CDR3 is TGTGCCAGCAGCTTAGGGGGCGTTAGTTATGAGCAGTTCTTC. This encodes CASSLGGVSYEQFF.